This is a list of T cell receptor beta chains from one sample in a study of blood T cell repertoires in COVID-19. Profiled with immunoSEQ multiplex PCR; TCRdb holds only in-frame clones, not every one. Here the sample spans roughly 150,000 clones, around 90% being singletons. The sequenced sample consisted of peripheral blood. The receptors stem from a man younger than 30 with COVID-19, enrolled during active disease. CDR3s include the opening cysteine and the closing phenylalanine or tryptophan. Only some rows state a clone size, as once, few, many or a class for expanded clones.

clone_size v_call cdr3_aa
once TRBV7-9 CASSLEYAGGNTDTQYF
NA TRBV7-9 CASSSTGTPAYEQYF
NA TRBV5-1 CASSLAGVGGAGAGNEQFF
NA TRBV7-9 CASSLVTGGRNSPLHF
NA TRBV10-3 CAISDLSGLRVDEQYF
NA TRBV28 CASSIVPQGPNEKLFF
NA TRBV11-2 CASTSGRNRYNEQFF
NA TRBV18 CASSPGHQAFF
NA TRBV6-6 CASSVKGLAGVDTQYF
NA TRBV27 CASSPGGGYEQYF
NA TRBV7-9 CASSSQLAANTGELFF
NA TRBV11-3 CASSLAGNTGELFF
NA TRBV5-4 CASSLGADQPQHF
NA TRBV27 CASSLFSGRAGTGELFF
few TRBV5-5 CASSLVSGLYEQYF
NA TRBV28 CATQSGSEAFF
NA TRBV7-2 CASSLVAGVGNQPQHF
NA TRBV4-3 CASSQYGTGVGSPLHF
NA TRBV6-6 CASSRTGMGTDEQYF
once TRBV15 CATSSAPQRAYSPLHF
NA TRBV6-6 CASSLTSGNYNEQFF
NA TRBV9 CASSGGLAGGPGYEQYF
NA TRBV11-2 CASSYSYAWSDTGELFF
NA TRBV18 CASSPSGRYEQYF
NA TRBV15 CATSSQQGSEHQPQHF
NA TRBV19 CASSKGHFSNQPQHF
once TRBV7-3 CASSLIRGTGANVLTF
few TRBV7-8 CASSSRAIAGFSYNEQFF
NA TRBV5-4 CASTSSPGAPQYF
NA TRBV20-1 CSASPREAQYF
NA TRBV5-4 CASKGTGRTEAFF
NA TRBV28 CASSSFGTGNSPLHF
NA TRBV4-2 CASSREITNTGELFF
NA TRBV28 CASSRGIYEQYF
NA TRBV10-3 CATTGQANQPQHF
NA TRBV30 CAWDPAGGSNEQFF
NA TRBV9 CASSVEASGSNEQFF
NA TRBV28 CASTPRSSYNEQFF
NA TRBV7-6 CASSLGVLGSSNQPQHF
NA TRBV19 CASSIGQSNEQFF